The 28 T cell receptor beta chains given below trace back to one sample, sequenced in a study of cytomegalovirus exposure and HLA in healthy donors. TCRdb's table, derived via immunoSEQ multiplex PCR, lists solely in-frame clones and lacks some. The data contain around 250,000 clones, around 90% of them singletons. Sequenced input: PBMCs. The source is a woman under 30 in good health and CMV-seronegative.

This chain connects TRBV28 to TRBJ2-3; D is unresolved. The CDR3 runs 15 residues. Germline V gene lookup returns CDR1 MDHEN and CDR2 SYDVKM. V was clipped by 10 bases and J by 2 bases, with 19 bases between them. CDR3 sequence reads: CATCHGLLDTDTQYF. The CDR3 coding sequence is TGTGCCACCTGTCACGGGTTACTGGACACAGATACGCAGTATTTT. The full variable domain, its missing parts supplied by reference TRBV28 and TRBJ2-3, is DVKVTQSSRYLVKRTGEKVFLECVQDMDHENMFWYRQDPGLGLRLIYFSYDVKMKEKGDIPEGYSVSREKKERFSLILESASTNQTSMYLCATCHGLLDTDTQYFGPGTRLTVL.

The gene calls are TRBV6-6 and TRBJ2-1; 9 bases align to TRBD1. Looked up from germline, CDR1 is MNHNY and CDR2 is SVGAGI (reference sequence). Trimming removed 6 bases from V and 5 bases from J; junction bases left unmatched: 8. The CDR3 contains 15 residues. The CDR3 region has the DNA TGTGCCAGCAGCTGGGACAGGGTCAGGAACAATGAGCAGTTCTTC. Its translation is CASSWDRVRNNEQFF.

The genes are TRBV29-1 and TRBJ1-1; the D gene is possibly TRBD1 (5 bases). This CDR3 has 13 amino acids. Trimming shortened V by 4 bases and J by 5 bases, and 14 bases separated the two germline ends. Germline lookup yields CDR1 SQVTM and CDR2 ANQGSEA. The CDR3 sequence is CSVVYGGWTEAFF. The CDR3 region has the DNA TGCAGCGTTGTGTATGGGGGGTGGACTGAAGCTTTCTTT.

The chain couples TRBV7-2 to TRBJ1-3; D perhaps matches TRBD1 (6 bases). CDR1 is SGHTA and CDR2 is FQGNSA in the germline V gene. V lost 5 bases and J 4 bases, leaving 15 bases between the germline ends. There are 15 residues in the CDR3. The CDR3 sequence is CASSDYRESGNTIYF. CDR3 bases: TGTGCCAGCAGCGATTACAGGGAGTCGGGAAACACCATATATTTT.

The chain links TRBV7-9 to TRBJ2-3, with D perhaps matching TRBD1 (5 bases). Trimming cost V 2 bases and J 0 bases, with 12 bases left between them. The germline gives CDR1 SEHNR, CDR2 FQNEAQ (reference sequence). This CDR3 is 16 amino acids long. As DNA, the CDR3 is TGTGCCAGCAGCTTAAGCCTGACAGCTAGCACAGATACGCAGTATTTT. This translates into CASSLSLTASTDTQYF. Full variable domain (outside the CDR3, taken from reference TRBV7-9 and TRBJ2-3): DTGVSQNPRHKITKRGQNVTFRCDPISEHNRLYWYRQTLGQGPEFLTYFQNEAQLEKSRLLSDRFSAERPKGSFSTLEIQRTEQGDSAMYLCASSLSLTASTDTQYFGPGTRLTVL.

The J gene is TRBJ2-7, the V gene TRBV4-3; 9 bases agree with TRBD2. CDR1 and CDR2 from the germline V gene are LGHNA and YSLEER. The J segment lost 5 bases and the V segment lost 0 bases, leaving 11 bases of the junction unmatched. The CDR3 extends over 17 amino acids. The CDR3 spells CASSQDPASGDANEQYF. In DNA form, the CDR3 reads TGCGCCAGCAGCCAAGACCCGGCTAGCGGGGATGCTAACGAGCAGTACTTC.

V usage is TRBV2 and J usage is TRBJ1-1; D gene ambiguous. The CDR3 is 11 residues long. Trimming removed 8 bases at V and 4 bases at J, with 8 bases between. Germline CDR1 and CDR2: SNHLY and FYNNEI. CDR3 protein: CASYVSTEAFF. DNA for the CDR3: TGTGCCAGCTATGTCTCCACTGAAGCTTTCTTT.

The CDR3 loop is CASSLEQGSSGNTIYF. The CDR3 nucleotides read TGTGCCAGCAGCCTAGAACAGGGAAGCTCTGGAAACACCATATATTTT. The chain carries TRBV7-2 and TRBJ1-3; D is possibly TRBD1 (6 bases). Germline V gene sequence: CDR1 SGHTA, CDR2 FQGNSA. Trimming removed 5 bases from V and 0 bases from J, with 14 bases in between. The CDR3 has 16 residues.

The CDR3 region is CASSESRGGLNTEAFF. DNA for the CDR3: TGCGCCAGCAGTGAGTCAAGGGGCGGTCTGAACACTGAAGCTTTCTTT. The chain has TRBV10-2 and TRBJ1-1; D is possibly TRBD1 (5 bases). This CDR3 is built from 16 residues. The germline V and J ends were trimmed by 0 bases and 0 bases, with 11 bases remaining between them. Germline values: CDR1 WSHSY, CDR2 SAAADI.

The genes are TRBV6-1 and TRBJ1-5; D is possibly TRBD1 (6 bases). Trimming removed 6 bases at V and 2 bases at J, with 14 bases between. The CDR3 length is 15 residues. Germline V lookup: CDR1 MNHNS, CDR2 SASEGT. In nucleotides, the CDR3 is TGTGCCAGCAGGTGGGGGGGGCTCGGCAATCAGCCCCAGCATTTT. It translates to CASRWGGLGNQPQHF.

The gene calls are TRBV27 and TRBJ2-7, with 10 positions matching TRBD1. CDR3 length: 15 amino acids. Germline V gene lookup returns CDR1 MNHEY and CDR2 SMNVEV (reference sequence). Trimming took 5 bases from V and 4 from J; bases not matched to a gene: 8. The CDR3 protein is CASSPGTGAGYEQYV. As DNA, the CDR3 is TGTGCCAGCAGTCCCGGGACAGGGGCAGGGTACGAGCAGTACGTC.

This clone was counted once. The chain combines TRBV7-2 with TRBJ2-3; no clear D gene. The CDR3 covers 15 residues. Trimming pared 3 bases from V and 1 base from J, leaving 11 bases between. Germline V CDR1 and CDR2: SGHTA, FQGNSA. The CDR3 DNA is TGTGCCAGCAGCTTTTTTACGCAGGGCACAGATACGCAGTATTTT. It specifies CASSFFTQGTDTQYF.

The chain couples TRBV9 to TRBJ1-2; 7 positions match TRBD1. Trimming at V came to 0 bases and at J to 5 bases, leaving 4 bases not matched to a gene. The CDR3 length is 14 residues. Germline assignment: CDR1 SGDLS and CDR2 YYNGEE. CDR3 protein: CASSVVGTEYGYTF. DNA of the CDR3: TGTGCCAGCAGCGTAGTAGGGACAGAGTATGGCTACACCTTC.

J is TRBJ2-7 and V is TRBV28; 7 nucleotides align to TRBD1. The V gene end was trimmed by 6 bases and the J gene end by 9 bases; junction bases not matched to a gene: 11. The CDR3 runs 13 residues. From germline, CDR1 is MDHEN and CDR2 SYDVKM. The CDR3 region is CASSSGQDYAQYV. CDR3 nucleotides: TGTGCCAGCAGCTCAGGACAGGATTATGCGCAGTACGTC.

This sequence joins TRBV28 and TRBJ1-6; 8 nucleotides line up with TRBD1. From germline, CDR1 is MDHEN and CDR2 SYDVKM. The CDR3 extends over 19 amino acids. The trim removed 1 base at V and 0 bases at J, leaving 8 bases unmatched. CDR3: CASSLFPTGESSYNSPLHF. CDR3 DNA: TGTGCCAGCAGTTTATTTCCGACAGGGGAGAGCTCCTATAATTCACCCCTCCACTTT.

The J gene is TRBJ1-5, the V gene TRBV6-6; 7 bases line up with TRBD1. CDR3 length: 14 residues. Germline lookup yields CDR1 MNHNY and CDR2 SVGAGI (reference sequence). Trimming at V came to 6 bases and at J to 1 base, leaving 3 bases not matched to a gene. CDR3 protein: CASRSGGSNQPQHF. The CDR3 nucleotides read TGTGCCAGCAGGTCAGGGGGAAGCAATCAGCCCCAGCATTTT.

The genes are TRBV21-1 and TRBJ2-7; the table assigns TRBD1, which was not confirmed against the DNA. TRBV21-1 is described as a pseudogene. The CDR3 loop spans 14 amino acids. The CDR3 DNA reads as TGTGCCAGTGATCCTCGGGACAGTTCACACGAGCAGTACTTC. Translating gives CASDPRDSSHEQYF.

This clone has a single count. The chain carries TRBV6-6 and TRBJ2-5; TRBD1 matches at 7 bases. Looked up from germline, CDR1 is MNHNY and CDR2 is SVGAGI (reference sequence). After removal of 5 bases from V and 2 bases from J, the junction contained 8 bases not matched to a gene. The CDR3 spans 15 residues. The CDR3 spells CASSVNPGQQETQYF. The CDR3 bases are TGTGCCAGCAGTGTAAACCCGGGACAGCAAGAGACCCAGTACTTC.

V and J are TRBV5-6 and TRBJ2-7; 13 bases fit TRBD2. The CDR3 totals 17 residues. The germline V gene has CDR1 SGHDT and CDR2 YYEEEE. The junction had 7 bases not matched to a gene; V was cut back by 3 bases and J by 1 base. CDR3 in amino acids: CASSWGAGLAGSYEQYV. CDR3 DNA: TGTGCCAGCAGCTGGGGCGCGGGACTAGCGGGATCCTACGAGCAGTACGTC.

The V gene is TRBV5-1, the J gene TRBJ2-2, with D perhaps TRBD1 (6 bases). Trimming cost V 4 bases and J 5 bases, with 15 bases left between them. The germline CDR1 and CDR2 sequences are SGHRS and YFSETQ. CDR3 length equals 15 residues. This CDR3 is CASSGWGRGTGELFF. For the CDR3, the DNA is TGCGCCAGCAGCGGTTGGGGGCGAGGGACCGGGGAGCTGTTTTTT.

The chain is built from TRBV5-1 and TRBJ2-1, with a possible D match to TRBD1 (6 bases). CDR1 SGHRS and CDR2 YFSETQ come from the germline V gene. This CDR3 has 16 residues. V lost 3 bases and J lost 2, with 15 bases in between. The CDR3 sequence is CASSSGAGDTYNEQFF. In DNA form, the CDR3 reads TGCGCCAGCAGCTCCGGGGCAGGGGACACCTACAATGAGCAGTTCTTC.

The count of this clone is one. The chain joins TRBV6-6 to TRBJ2-7; TRBD2 is a possible D gene (5 bases). This CDR3 comprises 13 residues. V dropped 5 bases and J dropped 3 bases, with 11 bases sitting between them. CDR1 is MNHNY, CDR2 SVGAGI, per germline (reference sequence). In DNA, the CDR3 is TGTGCCAGCAGTATAACGGGGATCTACGAGCAGTACTTC. This translates into CASSITGIYEQYF.

The chain links TRBV4-1 to TRBJ2-1; tentatively, D is TRBD1 (5 bases). This CDR3 is 15 amino acids long. Germline values: CDR1 MGHRA, CDR2 YSYEKL. The germline V and J ends were trimmed by 2 bases and 7 bases, with 15 bases remaining between them. Written as DNA, the CDR3 is TGCGCCAGCAGCCAATGGCAGGGAACCGGGAATGAGCAGTTCTTC. It translates to CASSQWQGTGNEQFF.

The V call is TRBV30, the J call TRBJ2-1; TRBD1 matches at 10 bases. The CDR3 has 14 amino acids. Germline trimming cut 1 base from V and 3 bases from J; bases unmatched to any gene: 0. Germline values: CDR1 GTSNPN, CDR2 SVGIG (reference sequence). This chain's CDR3 is CAWSGTGGYNEQFF. The DNA for the CDR3 is TGTGCCTGGAGTGGGACAGGGGGCTACAATGAGCAGTTCTTC.

This clone was detected only a few times. The rearrangement joins TRBV6-4 to TRBJ2-2; possible D gene TRBD1, 5 bases. The CDR3 loop spans 16 amino acids. V dropped 0 bases and J dropped 6 bases, with 14 bases sitting between them. Germline V gives CDR1 MRHNA, CDR2 SNTAGT. CDR3 DNA sequence: TGTGCCAGCAGTGACTCGAGGCAGGGTGGAGCCGGGGAGCTGTTTTTT. This gives the protein CASSDSRQGGAGELFF.

This sequence joins TRBV2 and TRBJ2-7; 13 bases agree with TRBD2. The CDR3 length is 19 residues. In germline, CDR1 is SNHLY, CDR2 FYNNEI. The V segment lost 8 bases and the J segment 0 bases; nucleotides outside the gene matches: 16. The CDR3 region is CASPPAGTSGTMSSYEQYV. In DNA form, the CDR3 reads TGTGCCAGCCCACCCGCCGGGACTAGCGGGACGATGAGCTCCTACGAGCAGTACGTC.

This clone was counted a few times. The chain links TRBV6-1 to TRBJ2-2; a weak D match, TRBD1 (6 bases). The V end was cut by 6 bases, the J end by 5 bases, with 13 bases between. The CDR3 has 14 residues. CDR1 is MNHNS, CDR2 SASEGT, per germline. DNA of the CDR3: TGTGCCAGCAGGATACAGGGCGCTACCGGGGAGCTGTTTTTT. This codes for CASRIQGATGELFF.

This chain connects TRBV5-1 to TRBJ2-7; D may be TRBD1 (6 bases). V was clipped by 0 bases and J by 3 bases, with 10 bases between them. Germline V gene sequence: CDR1 SGHRS, CDR2 YFSETQ. The CDR3 has 14 amino acids. The CDR3 DNA follows: TGCGCCAGCAGCTTGGCACAGGGTTTCTACGAGCAGTACTTC. Protein: CASSLAQGFYEQYF.